These T cell receptor beta chains were read from a single sample in a study of shared clonotypes between healthy human individuals. Only in-frame clones appear in the TCRdb table, and some are missing; sequencing was by immunoSEQ multiplex PCR. The sample holds millions of clones, approximately 92% seen once. The sample taken for sequencing was naive CD4+ T cells sorted from blood. These TCRs come from a man in his late teens or twenties in good health. Each CDR3 is given with its conserved first and last residue. Each record gives: CDR3 DNA, CDR3 protein, J gene, D gene, clone size, V gene. D genes are given only for firm matches. Not every row has a clone size; where given, it reads once, few, many or a size class.

CDR3nt: TGTGCCAGCTCGGCGATGAAAGGGACCCAGTACTTC
CDR3aa: CASSAMKGTQYF
j_gene: TRBJ2-5
d_gene: .
abundance: once
v_gene: TRBV18

CDR3nt: TGTGCCAGCTCACCACCGGCCCCGGGACAGAAGGGAAATGAGCAGTTCTTC
CDR3aa: CASSPPAPGQKGNEQFF
j_gene: TRBJ2-1
d_gene: TRBD1
abundance: .
v_gene: TRBV18

CDR3nt: TGCGCCAGCAGCCCCTCTCGGGGCTGGGATGAAGCTTTCTTT
CDR3aa: CASSPSRGWDEAFF
j_gene: TRBJ1-1
d_gene: .
abundance: .
v_gene: TRBV4-3

CDR3nt: TGTGCCAGCAGCCCGGTAGATGCGATAAAAAACATTCAGTACTTC
CDR3aa: CASSPVDAIKNIQYF
j_gene: TRBJ2-4
d_gene: .
abundance: .
v_gene: TRBV27

CDR3nt: TGTGCCAGCAGTGCCCCAACCGAGGGGACCCAGTACTTC
CDR3aa: CASSAPTEGTQYF
j_gene: TRBJ2-5
d_gene: .
abundance: .
v_gene: TRBV25-1

CDR3nt: TGCGCCAGCAGCTGGGGGACAGGGTATGAAGAGACCCAGTACTTC
CDR3aa: CASSWGTGYEETQYF
j_gene: TRBJ2-5
d_gene: TRBD1
abundance: .
v_gene: TRBV5-1

CDR3nt: TGTGCCAGCTCCTCCTCAGGACAGGGCTACAATGAGCAGTTCTTC
CDR3aa: CASSSSGQGYNEQFF
j_gene: TRBJ2-1
d_gene: TRBD1
abundance: .
v_gene: TRBV7-2

CDR3nt: TGCGCCAGCAGCCAAGGTCGGGGGACAGCTTATAACTCTGGGGCCAACGTCCTGACTTTC
CDR3aa: CASSQGRGTAYNSGANVLTF
j_gene: TRBJ2-6
d_gene: .
abundance: .
v_gene: TRBV4-1

CDR3nt: TGTGCCAGCAGCGTAGGGATAGCGGGAGGACCTCAAGAGACCCAGTACTTC
CDR3aa: CASSVGIAGGPQETQYF
j_gene: TRBJ2-5
d_gene: TRBD2
abundance: once
v_gene: TRBV9

CDR3nt: TGTGCCTGGAGAAGACAGGGAAAGTCCTACGAGCAGTACTTC
CDR3aa: CAWRRQGKSYEQYF
j_gene: TRBJ2-7
d_gene: TRBD1
abundance: .
v_gene: TRBV30

CDR3nt: TGTGCCAGCAGGAAAAGTAACTCCTATAATTCACCCCTCCACTTT
CDR3aa: CASRKSNSYNSPLHF
j_gene: TRBJ1-6
d_gene: .
abundance: once
v_gene: TRBV28

CDR3nt: TGTGCCAGTAGTATAGGGGGGCAGAACACTGAAGCTTTCTTT
CDR3aa: CASSIGGQNTEAFF
j_gene: TRBJ1-1
d_gene: .
abundance: .
v_gene: TRBV19

CDR3nt: TGTGCCAGCAGCTTGGGCAGGGGGTATCAGCCCCAGCATTTT
CDR3aa: CASSLGRGYQPQHF
j_gene: TRBJ1-5
d_gene: TRBD1
abundance: .
v_gene: TRBV5-8

CDR3nt: TGTGCCAGCAGCTTAGATGAGCTGGGGCGTGACAATGAGCAGTTCTTC
CDR3aa: CASSLDELGRDNEQFF
j_gene: TRBJ2-1
d_gene: .
abundance: .
v_gene: TRBV11-2

CDR3nt: TGTGCCAGCAGCCAAGCTCTAGGGACCTACGAGCAGTACTTC
CDR3aa: CASSQALGTYEQYF
j_gene: TRBJ2-7
d_gene: .
abundance: .
v_gene: TRBV4-2

CDR3nt: TGTGCTAGTGGTTGGTGGAGGGAGCAGTTCTTC
CDR3aa: CASGWWREQFF
j_gene: TRBJ2-1
d_gene: .
abundance: .
v_gene: TRBV12-5

CDR3nt: TGTGTCAGCAGTTTAATGAGGGGTCGGGACACTGAAGCTTTCTTT
CDR3aa: CVSSLMRGRDTEAFF
j_gene: TRBJ1-1
d_gene: .
abundance: .
v_gene: TRBV28

CDR3nt: TGTGCCACCAGCCTTGGTCCGGGTTTGAACTATGGCTACACCTTC
CDR3aa: CATSLGPGLNYGYTF
j_gene: TRBJ1-2
d_gene: .
abundance: once
v_gene: TRBV15

CDR3nt: TGTGCCAGCTCACCCCTCTCGGGGGGCACTGGGGAGCTGTTTTTT
CDR3aa: CASSPLSGGTGELFF
j_gene: TRBJ2-2
d_gene: .
abundance: .
v_gene: TRBV18

CDR3nt: TGTGCCTGGACTCGGACCCTGACTAGCGGAAAAGCAGACTACAATGAGCAGTTCTTC
CDR3aa: CAWTRTLTSGKADYNEQFF
j_gene: TRBJ2-1
d_gene: TRBD2
abundance: .
v_gene: TRBV30

CDR3nt: TGTGCCAGCAGTTACTTACAGCCCACCGGGGAGCTGTTTTTT
CDR3aa: CASSYLQPTGELFF
j_gene: TRBJ2-2
d_gene: .
abundance: .
v_gene: TRBV6-6

CDR3nt: TGTGCCAGCAGCTTACCGGGGGGCGCGAACACCGGGGAGCTGTTTTTT
CDR3aa: CASSLPGGANTGELFF
j_gene: TRBJ2-2
d_gene: .
abundance: .
v_gene: TRBV7-3

CDR3nt: TGTGCCAGCTCTCCCTATAGTGCTGATACGCAGTATTTT
CDR3aa: CASSPYSADTQYF
j_gene: TRBJ2-3
d_gene: .
abundance: .
v_gene: TRBV18

CDR3nt: TGTGCCAGCAGCTTACTTGGGGTAGCGGGGAGCACAGATACGCAGTATTTT
CDR3aa: CASSLLGVAGSTDTQYF
j_gene: TRBJ2-3
d_gene: TRBD2
abundance: .
v_gene: TRBV11-2

CDR3nt: TGTGCCAGCAGTTACAGAGAAGGCTACACCTTC
CDR3aa: CASSYREGYTF
j_gene: TRBJ1-2
d_gene: .
abundance: .
v_gene: TRBV6-5

CDR3nt: TGTGCCAGCAGCAAAGAGGCCCGTTCGAGCTCCTACAATGAGCAGTTCTTC
CDR3aa: CASSKEARSSSYNEQFF
j_gene: TRBJ2-1
d_gene: .
abundance: .
v_gene: TRBV9

CDR3nt: TGTGCCAGCGGAAGACAGGGGGGTTTTAGTGAGCAGTTCTTC
CDR3aa: CASGRQGGFSEQFF
j_gene: TRBJ2-1
d_gene: TRBD1
abundance: .
v_gene: TRBV11-2

CDR3nt: TGTGCCAGCAAGGGTTCCCCCACAGATACGCAGTATTTT
CDR3aa: CASKGSPTDTQYF
j_gene: TRBJ2-3
d_gene: .
abundance: once
v_gene: TRBV6-1

CDR3nt: TGCGCCAGCAGCTTGGGAGGGTTCAATCAGCCCCAGCATTTT
CDR3aa: CASSLGGFNQPQHF
j_gene: TRBJ1-5
d_gene: .
abundance: few
v_gene: TRBV5-1

CDR3nt: TGTGCCAGCAGCTTTGCGGGAATCTACGAGCAGTACTTC
CDR3aa: CASSFAGIYEQYF
j_gene: TRBJ2-7
d_gene: .
abundance: .
v_gene: TRBV11-2

CDR3nt: TGTGCCAGTAGTAAAGCGGACTACAATGAGCAGTTCTTC
CDR3aa: CASSKADYNEQFF
j_gene: TRBJ2-1
d_gene: .
abundance: .
v_gene: TRBV19

CDR3nt: TGTGCCAGCAGCTTAGGAGGGGCGGGTACGCAGTATTTT
CDR3aa: CASSLGGAGTQYF
j_gene: TRBJ2-3
d_gene: .
abundance: .
v_gene: TRBV11-2

CDR3nt: TGCGCCAGCAGCCTCAGGACGGACCACGGAGGTACTGAAGCTTTCTTT
CDR3aa: CASSLRTDHGGTEAFF
j_gene: TRBJ1-1
d_gene: .
abundance: .
v_gene: TRBV4-1

CDR3nt: TGTGCCAGTAGTACAATAGCGGGAGGAGCCAAAAACATTCAGTACTTC
CDR3aa: CASSTIAGGAKNIQYF
j_gene: TRBJ2-4
d_gene: TRBD2
abundance: .
v_gene: TRBV19

CDR3nt: TGTGCCAGCAGGGGACTAGCGGAGGGGGGATACGAGCAGTACTTC
CDR3aa: CASRGLAEGGYEQYF
j_gene: TRBJ2-7
d_gene: TRBD2
abundance: once
v_gene: TRBV11-2

CDR3nt: TGTGCCAGCAGTGATAATCCTGGGGGCGGTCAGCCCCAGCATTTT
CDR3aa: CASSDNPGGGQPQHF
j_gene: TRBJ1-5
d_gene: .
abundance: .
v_gene: TRBV6-1

CDR3nt: TGTGCCAGCAGCTTAGGGCCTGACAGGGGGAAAGGCGGCTACACCTTC
CDR3aa: CASSLGPDRGKGGYTF
j_gene: TRBJ1-2
d_gene: TRBD1
abundance: once
v_gene: TRBV7-2

CDR3nt: TGTGCCAGCAGTTTACTGGGGGAGTTCGAGCAGTACTTC
CDR3aa: CASSLLGEFEQYF
j_gene: TRBJ2-7
d_gene: .
abundance: .
v_gene: TRBV27

CDR3nt: TGTGCCAGCAGCTGGGGGTCGACAGAAGCAGAAAAACTGTTTTTT
CDR3aa: CASSWGSTEAEKLFF
j_gene: TRBJ1-4
d_gene: .
abundance: .
v_gene: TRBV5-6

CDR3nt: TGTGCCAGCAGCCAAGACCGGGACAGGGTCTACAATGAGCAGTTCTTC
CDR3aa: CASSQDRDRVYNEQFF
j_gene: TRBJ2-1
d_gene: TRBD1
abundance: .
v_gene: TRBV14

CDR3nt: TGTGCCAGCAGCCGAAAGCGGGAGTTAAATGAGCAGTTCTTC
CDR3aa: CASSRKRELNEQFF
j_gene: TRBJ2-1
d_gene: TRBD2
abundance: .
v_gene: TRBV6-5

CDR3nt: TGCAGCGTTGGGAGAGGTTGGGGAACGGAAAGGACTGAAGCTTTCTTT
CDR3aa: CSVGRGWGTERTEAFF
j_gene: TRBJ1-1
d_gene: .
abundance: few
v_gene: TRBV29-1

CDR3nt: TGCGCCAGCAGCCAAGATAGTTTCACGGCTAACACCGGGGAGCTGTTTTTT
CDR3aa: CASSQDSFTANTGELFF
j_gene: TRBJ2-2
d_gene: .
abundance: .
v_gene: TRBV4-1

CDR3nt: TGTGCCAGCTCACCACCGGCCGGACAGGGGGTCACTGAAGCTTTCTTT
CDR3aa: CASSPPAGQGVTEAFF
j_gene: TRBJ1-1
d_gene: TRBD1
abundance: .
v_gene: TRBV18

CDR3nt: TGTGCCAGCAGCCTAACGGGTTCTGGTAATTCACCCCTCCACTTT
CDR3aa: CASSLTGSGNSPLHF
j_gene: TRBJ1-6
d_gene: .
abundance: .
v_gene: TRBV11-2

CDR3nt: TGTGCCAGTACCGAAACCATCTCTGGAAACACCATATATTTT
CDR3aa: CASTETISGNTIYF
j_gene: TRBJ1-3
d_gene: .
abundance: .
v_gene: TRBV19

CDR3nt: TGTGCCAGCAGCAAAGCGACTAGCGGTCCTTTTACCTACGAGCAGTACTTC
CDR3aa: CASSKATSGPFTYEQYF
j_gene: TRBJ2-7
d_gene: .
abundance: .
v_gene: TRBV21-1

CDR3nt: TGTGCCAGCAGTGTACAGATCAGGGGCTACACCTTC
CDR3aa: CASSVQIRGYTF
j_gene: TRBJ1-2
d_gene: .
abundance: .
v_gene: TRBV6-1

CDR3nt: TGTGCCAGCAGCTCGAGGGGGCCCTCTGGGGCCAACGTCCTGACTTTC
CDR3aa: CASSSRGPSGANVLTF
j_gene: TRBJ2-6
d_gene: TRBD1
abundance: .
v_gene: TRBV5-4

CDR3nt: TGTGCCAGCAGGGGAGCGGGAGGGCCTACCGGGGAGCTGTTTTTT
CDR3aa: CASRGAGGPTGELFF
j_gene: TRBJ2-2
d_gene: TRBD2
abundance: .
v_gene: TRBV2

CDR3nt: TGCGCCAGCAGCTTGTCAGGGGCTAGGGGCACTGAAGCTTTCTTT
CDR3aa: CASSLSGARGTEAFF
j_gene: TRBJ1-1
d_gene: .
abundance: .
v_gene: TRBV5-1

CDR3nt: TGTGCCAGCAGCCTAGAGAGACAGGGCGAGCAGTACTTC
CDR3aa: CASSLERQGEQYF
j_gene: TRBJ2-7
d_gene: .
abundance: .
v_gene: TRBV21-1

CDR3nt: TGTGCCACCAGCAGAGAGGTCAATCAGCCCCAGCATTTT
CDR3aa: CATSREVNQPQHF
j_gene: TRBJ1-5
d_gene: .
abundance: .
v_gene: TRBV15

CDR3nt: TGTGCCTGGAGTGTTGGACTAGCGGCCACAGATACGCAGTATTTT
CDR3aa: CAWSVGLAATDTQYF
j_gene: TRBJ2-3
d_gene: TRBD2
abundance: .
v_gene: TRBV30

CDR3nt: TGCGCCAGCAGCTTCGCGGGAAGTGACGCTGCCTACGAGCAGTACTTC
CDR3aa: CASSFAGSDAAYEQYF
j_gene: TRBJ2-7
d_gene: .
abundance: .
v_gene: TRBV5-1